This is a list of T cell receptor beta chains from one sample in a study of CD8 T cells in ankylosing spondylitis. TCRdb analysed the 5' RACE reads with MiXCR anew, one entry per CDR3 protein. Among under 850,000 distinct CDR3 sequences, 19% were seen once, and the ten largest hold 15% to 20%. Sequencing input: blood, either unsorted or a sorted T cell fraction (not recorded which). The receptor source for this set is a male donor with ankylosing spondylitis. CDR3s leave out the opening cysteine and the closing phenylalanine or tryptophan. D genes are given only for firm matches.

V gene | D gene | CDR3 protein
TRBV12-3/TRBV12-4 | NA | ASSWDAGQGNT
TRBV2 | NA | ASSTPRGSNEQF
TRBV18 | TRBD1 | ASSPLTGGAATEAF
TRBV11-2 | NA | ASSQSLLGSAGANVLT
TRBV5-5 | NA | ASSLRHSMNTEAF
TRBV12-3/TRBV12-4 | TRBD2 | ASSLRSSGQYNEQF
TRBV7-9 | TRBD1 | ASSSTGTGANEQF
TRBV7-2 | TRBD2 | ASSSRTGLAVTGELF
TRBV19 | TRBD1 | ASSIDLYRGRSGANVLT
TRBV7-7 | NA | ASSRFLGTDTQY
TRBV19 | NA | ASSIKVFNYGYT
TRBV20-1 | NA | SARQWDTEAF
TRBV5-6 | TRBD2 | ASSRGGGYSYNEQF
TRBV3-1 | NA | ASSQVRLQGEAF
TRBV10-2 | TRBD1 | ASKPGQGYEQY
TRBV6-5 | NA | ASSYAELTGELF
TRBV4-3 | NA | ASSQDGGSEYDEQY
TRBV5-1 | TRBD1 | ASRAAGTGADYGYT
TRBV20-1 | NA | SASTHSYEQY
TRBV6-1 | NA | ASSPSDRTDQPQH
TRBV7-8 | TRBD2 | ASSLDRSGRAYNTGELF
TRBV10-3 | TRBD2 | AISDQRGGYEQY
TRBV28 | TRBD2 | ASSSLAGGQSSYNEQF
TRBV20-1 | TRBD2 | SARRLADPIQETQY